Below, 11 T cell receptor beta chains from the same sample are listed, as sequenced in a study of blood T cell repertoires in COVID-19. Measured with immunoSEQ multiplex PCR; TCRdb has only the in-frame clones, and not every one. The repertoire has around 200,000 clones, approximately 81% of them found once; the top ten carry over 15%. The specimen was peripheral blood. The source is a woman aged 80 or over with active or convalescent COVID-19.

The chain carries TRBV5-1 and TRBJ2-5; 7 positions match TRBD2. Per germline, CDR1 SGHRS and CDR2 YFSETQ. This CDR3 region has 16 residues. V lost 1 base and J lost 0; bases outside the gene matches: 6. CDR3 sequence: CASSLSRGMNQETQYF. CDR3 DNA sequence: TGCGCCAGCAGCTTGTCGCGGGGGATGAACCAAGAGACCCAGTACTTC.

This chain uses TRBV6-5 with TRBJ1-2; 9 nucleotides agree with TRBD1. V was pared by 6 bases and J by 2 bases, with 7 bases of the junction left unmatched. The V gene's germline CDR1 is MNHEY and CDR2 SVGAGI. CDR3 size: 15 residues. Here the CDR3 reads CASREGQGRNYGYTF. The CDR3 nucleotides are TGTGCCAGCAGGGAGGGACAGGGAAGGAACTATGGCTACACCTTC.

V is TRBV15 and J is TRBJ1-5; D remains ambiguous. The length of the CDR3 is 14 residues. The germline V gene has CDR1 LNHNV and CDR2 YYDKDF (reference sequence). The V end lost 0 bases, the J end lost 6 bases, and 9 bases lay between the germline ends. The CDR3 spells CATSRDAISQPQHF. In DNA, the CDR3 is TGTGCCACCAGCAGAGATGCGATTTCTCAGCCCCAGCATTTT.

The rearrangement joins TRBV4-3 to TRBJ1-1; D is unresolved. The CDR3 is 13 amino acids. Looked up from germline, CDR1 is LGHNA and CDR2 is YSLEER. V was cut by 1 base and J by 3 bases, with 6 bases left in between. CDR3 loop: CASSQGLHTEAFF. CDR3 DNA sequence: TGCGCCAGCAGCCAAGGACTCCACACTGAAGCTTTCTTT.

This chain connects TRBV9 to TRBJ1-2, with D possibly matching TRBD1 (5 bases). The CDR3 runs to 15 residues. Germline assignment: CDR1 SGDLS and CDR2 YYNGEE. The germline V and J ends were trimmed by 4 bases and 4 bases, with 17 bases remaining between them. This CDR3 is CASSHDLTGPYGYTF. The DNA for the CDR3 is TGTGCCAGCAGCCATGACTTAACAGGACCCTATGGCTACACCTTC.

This clone was counted once. The chain uses TRBV18 and TRBJ1-2; D is unresolved. The V gene lost 3 bases and the J gene lost 4 bases, with 15 bases spanning the gap. Germline V gene sequence: CDR1 KGHSH, CDR2 LQKENI. The CDR3 contains 15 residues. The DNA of the CDR3 is TGTGCCAGCTCACCCCTGCCCCGGCGGGTCTATGGCTACACCTTC. Amino acid sequence: CASSPLPRRVYGYTF.

The chain employs TRBV9 and TRBJ2-1, with a weak D call TRBD2 (6 bases). This CDR3 is built from 15 residues. Looked up from germline, CDR1 is SGDLS and CDR2 is YYNGEE. The V end was cut by 0 bases, the J end by 3 bases, with 10 bases between. The CDR3 loop is CASSVGGGDYNEQFF. In DNA, the CDR3 is TGTGCCAGCAGCGTAGGAGGCGGGGACTACAATGAGCAGTTCTTC. The whole variable domain, filled in from reference TRBV9 and TRBJ2-1, reads DSGVTQTPKHLITATGQRVTLRCSPRSGDLSVYWYQQSLDQGLQFLIQYYNGEERAKGNILERFSAQQFPDLHSELNLSSLELGDSALYFCASSVGGGDYNEQFFGPGTRLTVL.

This chain joins TRBV14 and TRBJ2-5; 16 bases match TRBD2. CDR3 length: 17 residues. Trimming removed 2 bases from V and 5 bases from J; junction bases left unmatched: 5. Germline V lookup: CDR1 SGHDN, CDR2 FVKESK. Written as DNA, the CDR3 is TGTGCCAGCAGCCAACTGGGACTAGCGGGGGGGCGTGAGACCCAGTACTTC. It codes for CASSQLGLAGGRETQYF.

The chain has TRBV4-2 and TRBJ2-1, with 9 positions matching TRBD2. The trim removed 2 bases at V and 3 bases at J, leaving 2 bases unmatched. Germline CDR1 is LGHNA and CDR2 is YNFKEQ. This CDR3 is built from 15 residues. This chain's CDR3 is CASSQIAGDYNEQFF. The CDR3 DNA reads TGTGCCAGCAGCCAAATAGCGGGGGACTACAATGAGCAGTTCTTC.

This clone was found once. This chain joins TRBV30 and TRBJ2-7; D is possibly TRBD1 (7 bases). Germline-derived CDR1 and CDR2 are GTSNPN and SVGIG (reference sequence). This CDR3 is built from 14 residues. Trimming pared 1 base from V and 2 bases from J, leaving 12 bases between. The CDR3 loop reads CAWSGGTVAYEQYF. In DNA, the CDR3 is TGTGCCTGGAGTGGCGGGACAGTCGCCTACGAGCAGTACTTC.

This chain uses TRBV7-9 with TRBJ2-2, with 8 nucleotides matching TRBD1. The germline CDR1 and CDR2 sequences are SEHNR and FQNEAQ (reference sequence). CDR3 length: 16 residues. Trimming at V came to 5 bases and at J to 2 bases, leaving 7 bases not matched to a gene. CDR3 sequence reads: CASSPRQGPNTGELFF. The DNA of the CDR3 is TGTGCCAGCAGCCCAAGACAGGGGCCTAACACCGGGGAGCTGTTTTTT.